The present TCR beta chain was sequenced within a study of T cell responses to AZD1222 COVID-19 vaccine. Overall study results and limits: White British donors predominated, females outnumbered males, and clonal diversity was possibly underestimated. After two AZD1222 doses, spike-specific TCR breadth and depth rose versus day 0.

Comment on this clone: Antigen unknown.

Sequencing used immunoSEQ multiplex PCR; TCRdb keeps in-frame clones, though not all of them. The table has some 120,000 clones, approximately 85% seen once. The material was peripheral blood, obtained on day 0 of MenACWY control vaccination. This clonotype was sampled from an adult in good health.

In DNA form, the CDR3 reads TGTGCCAGTAACCACATAGGGGAGGAGACCCAGTACTTC. Translated, it gives CASNHIGEETQYF. The J gene is TRBJ2-5, the V gene TRBV19; D is tentatively TRBD1 or TRBD2 (5 bases each). CDR3 length: 13 residues. V was shortened by 7 bases and J by 5 bases, with 14 bases between the two germline ends. Per germline, CDR1 LNHDA and CDR2 SQIVND (reference sequence).